These T cell receptor beta chains were read from a single sample in a study of T-cell reconstitution after alpha-beta-depleted transplantation in children. In TCRdb, the PCR reads were re-called with MiXCR into one record per CDR3 protein. The sample has 490,000 or so distinct CDR3 sequences; under 15% are singletons. The sample here was PBMCs from the stem cell graft donor, taken from the stem cell graft. All receptors come from a human donor who donated a stem cell graft to a child with combined immunodeficiency. CDR3s include the opening cysteine and the closing phenylalanine or tryptophan. Fields, in order: CDR3 DNA, CDR3 protein, clone size, V gene, D gene, J gene. D genes are given only for firm matches. Clone size is not always given. Where it is, it says once, few, many or a class for expanded clones.

CDR3nt: TGTGCCACCAGACAATCCGGGACCTACTCCTATCGTAACTATGGCTACACCTTC
CDR3aa: CATRQSGTYSYRNYGYTF
abundance: many
v_gene: TRBV15
d_gene: -
j_gene: TRBJ1-2

CDR3nt: TGTGCCAGCAGTATCGAGCCCGGGACAGGGGGCGCGGGCAATGAGCAGTTCTTC
CDR3aa: CASSIEPGTGGAGNEQFF
abundance: -
v_gene: TRBV2
d_gene: TRBD1
j_gene: TRBJ2-1

CDR3nt: TGTGCCAGCAGTCCGGGACTAGCCAAAGTAAATGAGCAGTTCTTC
CDR3aa: CASSPGLAKVNEQFF
abundance: few
v_gene: TRBV12-3/TRBV12-4
d_gene: TRBD2
j_gene: TRBJ2-1

CDR3nt: TGTGCTAGCAGCTTAGTTACACCCGGGGAGCTGTTTTTT
CDR3aa: CASSLVTPGELFF
abundance: -
v_gene: TRBV7-7
d_gene: -
j_gene: TRBJ2-2

CDR3nt: TGTGCCACCAACCAGGGACAGCGATCCTCCTACAATGAGCAGTTCTTC
CDR3aa: CATNQGQRSSYNEQFF
abundance: many
v_gene: TRBV15
d_gene: TRBD1
j_gene: TRBJ2-1

CDR3nt: TGTGCCAGCACCTATCCCGTCTTTGGGGACACAGATACGCAGTATTTT
CDR3aa: CASTYPVFGDTDTQYF
abundance: -
v_gene: TRBV7-9
d_gene: -
j_gene: TRBJ2-3

CDR3nt: TGTGCCACCAGTGATTTCTCGACAGATACGCAGTATTTT
CDR3aa: CATSDFSTDTQYF
abundance: many
v_gene: TRBV24-1
d_gene: -
j_gene: TRBJ2-3

CDR3nt: TGTGCCAGCAAAGACCCCTGGGGACGCTCCTACAATGAGCAGTTCTTC
CDR3aa: CASKDPWGRSYNEQFF
abundance: -
v_gene: TRBV6-2/TRBV6-3
d_gene: -
j_gene: TRBJ2-1

CDR3nt: TGCGCCAGCAGCCAGACGTATTTTACCGGGGAGCTGTTTTTT
CDR3aa: CASSQTYFTGELFF
abundance: many
v_gene: TRBV4-3
d_gene: -
j_gene: TRBJ2-2

CDR3nt: TGCGCCAGCAGCTTAGGGGGGCTAGGGATCAATGAGCAGTTCTTC
CDR3aa: CASSLGGLGINEQFF
abundance: many
v_gene: TRBV5-1
d_gene: -
j_gene: TRBJ2-1

CDR3nt: TGCAGCGTGAGCCCAGGGTCGGAGACCGGGGAGCTGTTTTTT
CDR3aa: CSVSPGSETGELFF
abundance: few
v_gene: TRBV29-1
d_gene: -
j_gene: TRBJ2-2

CDR3nt: TGTGCCAGCAGTTTGGACAGGGTGGGTGAGCAGTTCTTC
CDR3aa: CASSLDRVGEQFF
abundance: few
v_gene: TRBV12-3/TRBV12-4
d_gene: TRBD1
j_gene: TRBJ2-1

CDR3nt: TGCGCCAGCAGCTTGGCTGGGACGGCGAACACTGAAGCTTTCTTT
CDR3aa: CASSLAGTANTEAFF
abundance: many
v_gene: TRBV5-1
d_gene: -
j_gene: TRBJ1-1

CDR3nt: TGCAGTGCGTTCACAGGACTCGATAATTCACCCCTCCACTTT
CDR3aa: CSAFTGLDNSPLHF
abundance: few
v_gene: TRBV20-1
d_gene: -
j_gene: TRBJ1-6

CDR3nt: TGTGCCATCAACGGAGCAGGGATAGACGAGCAGTACTTC
CDR3aa: CAINGAGIDEQYF
abundance: few
v_gene: TRBV10-3
d_gene: -
j_gene: TRBJ2-7

CDR3nt: TGTGCCAGCAGCATCCTCACGGGGCGCAAGGTCTATGGCTACACCTTC
CDR3aa: CASSILTGRKVYGYTF
abundance: -
v_gene: TRBV5-4
d_gene: -
j_gene: TRBJ1-2

CDR3nt: TGTGCCAGCAGCGTAGTTGGCACCTTCGGCTACGAGCAGTACTTC
CDR3aa: CASSVVGTFGYEQYF
abundance: few
v_gene: TRBV9
d_gene: -
j_gene: TRBJ2-7

CDR3nt: TGTGCCAGTTTAAAACAGGGTAACAATGAGCAGTTCTTC
CDR3aa: CASLKQGNNEQFF
abundance: few
v_gene: TRBV2
d_gene: -
j_gene: TRBJ2-1

CDR3nt: TGTGCCAGCAGCGTAGGACCCAACCAAAATACAGATACGCAGTATTTT
CDR3aa: CASSVGPNQNTDTQYF
abundance: -
v_gene: TRBV9
d_gene: -
j_gene: TRBJ2-3

CDR3nt: TGTGCCAGCAGTTTAGGTGGGGTGGAAGGTGAGCAGTTCTTC
CDR3aa: CASSLGGVEGEQFF
abundance: many
v_gene: TRBV12-3/TRBV12-4
d_gene: -
j_gene: TRBJ2-1

CDR3nt: TGTGCCAGCAGCCCCACTAGCGGCTCCTACAATGAGCAGTTCTTC
CDR3aa: CASSPTSGSYNEQFF
abundance: many
v_gene: TRBV18
d_gene: TRBD2
j_gene: TRBJ2-1

CDR3nt: TGCGCCAGCAGCCATGACCTGAGGGCCTTTATCAGTGAGCAGTTCTTC
CDR3aa: CASSHDLRAFISEQFF
abundance: few
v_gene: TRBV5-1
d_gene: -
j_gene: TRBJ2-1

CDR3nt: TGTGCCAGCAGCTCTTTCGGGGTTAGCTCCTACAATGAGCAGTTCTTC
CDR3aa: CASSSFGVSSYNEQFF
abundance: -
v_gene: TRBV7-9
d_gene: -
j_gene: TRBJ2-1

CDR3nt: TGTGCCAGCAGCGGTACAGGGTCGGCCGGGGAGCTGTTTTTT
CDR3aa: CASSGTGSAGELFF
abundance: -
v_gene: TRBV7-2
d_gene: -
j_gene: TRBJ2-2

CDR3nt: TGTGCCAGCAGTTCCCAGCTAGCGGGAGGCACAGATACGCAGTATTTT
CDR3aa: CASSSQLAGGTDTQYF
abundance: -
v_gene: TRBV27
d_gene: TRBD2
j_gene: TRBJ2-3

CDR3nt: TGTGCCAGCAGTTTGGGACGGTCTCATTCACCCCTCCACTTT
CDR3aa: CASSLGRSHSPLHF
abundance: few
v_gene: TRBV12-3/TRBV12-4
d_gene: -
j_gene: TRBJ1-6

CDR3nt: TGTGCCAGCAGTCCCCTTTCCCCGACTAGCGGCCAAGAGACCCAGTACTTC
CDR3aa: CASSPLSPTSGQETQYF
abundance: -
v_gene: TRBV12-3/TRBV12-4
d_gene: TRBD2
j_gene: TRBJ2-5